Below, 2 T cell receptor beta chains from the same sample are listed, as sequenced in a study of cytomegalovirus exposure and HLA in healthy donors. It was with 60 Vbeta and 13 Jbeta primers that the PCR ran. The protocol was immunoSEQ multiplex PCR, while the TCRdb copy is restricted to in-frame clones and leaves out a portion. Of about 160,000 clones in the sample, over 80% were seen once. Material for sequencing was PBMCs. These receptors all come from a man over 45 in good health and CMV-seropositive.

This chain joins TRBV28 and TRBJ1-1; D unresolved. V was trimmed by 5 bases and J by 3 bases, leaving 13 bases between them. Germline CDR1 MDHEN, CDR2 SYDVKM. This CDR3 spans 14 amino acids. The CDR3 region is CASSPNSMDTEAFF. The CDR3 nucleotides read TGTGCCAGCAGTCCGAACTCAATGGACACTGAAGCTTTCTTT.

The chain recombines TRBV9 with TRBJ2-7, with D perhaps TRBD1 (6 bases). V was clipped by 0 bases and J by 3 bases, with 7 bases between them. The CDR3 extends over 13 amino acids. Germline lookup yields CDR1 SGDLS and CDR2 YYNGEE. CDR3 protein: CASSVETGYEQYF. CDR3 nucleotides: TGTGCCAGCAGCGTAGAGACAGGCTACGAGCAGTACTTC.